These 14 T cell receptor beta chains came from one sample sequenced in a study of T cells after yellow fever vaccination. TCRdb re-analysed the 5' RACE reads in MiXCR, keeping a single row per CDR3 protein. This table has more than 110,000 distinct CDR3 sequences, approximately 6.6% appearing once. Sequenced here: CD4+ T cells sorted from PBMCs, sampled 10 days after the yellow fever booster vaccination. The receptors here all came from a man aged 25-45 years who received the YFV17D yellow fever vaccine.

This clonotype was seen ten or more times. The CDR3 here is CSASRGGAKNIQYF. CDR3 sequence (DNA): TGCAGTGCTAGTAGGGGGGGGGCCAAAAACATTCAGTACTTC. The rearrangement links TRBV20-1 to TRBJ2-4; TRBD2 might be the D (7 bases). Between the trimmed V and J ends, which lost 3 bases and 1 base, there was a span of 10 bases. The CDR3 has 14 residues. In germline, CDR1 is DFQATT, CDR2 SNEGSKA (reference sequence).

This clonotype was seen ten or more times. The gene calls are TRBV3-1 and TRBJ2-5, with 7 nucleotides matching TRBD2. The CDR3 consists of 12 residues. The trim removed 10 bases at V and 4 bases at J, leaving 6 bases unmatched. Germline lookup yields CDR1 LGHDT and CDR2 YNNKEL (reference sequence). The CDR3, as DNA: TGTGCCACCGCCTGGGAGGGAGAGACCCAGTACTTC. Translated: CATAWEGETQYF.

This clonotype occurred many times. CDR3 bases: TGTGCCAGCAGCCTGGGACTTGCAGATACGCAGTATTTT. It yields the protein CASSLGLADTQYF. The gene calls are TRBV7-2 and TRBJ2-3, with D possibly being TRBD2 (6 bases). V was cut by 5 bases and J by 4 bases, with 10 bases left in between. This CDR3 has 13 residues. CDR1 is SGHTA and CDR2 is FQGNSA in the germline V gene.

This clonotype was found many times. The chain joins TRBV12-3 or TRBV12-4 to TRBJ1-5; D uncertain. The germline V and J ends were trimmed by 2 bases and 0 bases, with 8 bases remaining between them. The CDR3 totals 15 residues. The CDR3 DNA sequence: TGTGCCAGCAGTTTACACGGATCTAGCAATCAGCCCCAGCATTTT. Translated, it gives CASSLHGSSNQPQHF.

The sample holds many counts of this clonotype. V usage is TRBV7-8 and J usage is TRBJ2-5; 8 bases are a match to TRBD1. CDR1 and CDR2 from the germline V gene are SGHVS and FQNEAQ. J gave up 5 bases and V 5 bases, and 10 bases lay outside the gene matches. The CDR3 consists of 15 residues. In nucleotides, the CDR3 is TGTGCCAGCAGCCCAAGGACAGGGATTTTCGAGACCCAGTACTTC. Translated: CASSPRTGIFETQYF.

This clonotype was observed many times. This chain joins TRBV6-6 and TRBJ2-1; D remains unclear. Germline V gene lookup returns CDR1 MNHNY and CDR2 SVGAGI (reference sequence). Trimming removed 0 bases from V and 9 bases from J, with 9 bases in between. This CDR3 comprises 13 residues. The CDR3 loop is CASSYSPQGEQFF. The CDR3 coding sequence is TGTGCCAGCAGTTACTCGCCACAAGGTGAGCAGTTCTTC.

This clonotype occurred many times. The J gene is TRBJ1-4, the V gene TRBV3-1; the D gene is possibly TRBD1 (6 bases). This CDR3 region has 14 residues. V was pared by 7 bases and J by 8 bases, with 17 bases between. Germline lookup yields CDR1 LGHDT and CDR2 YNNKEL (reference sequence). The CDR3 spells CASNSRGADEKLFF. For the CDR3, the DNA is TGTGCCAGCAACAGTCGGGGGGCGGACGAAAAACTGTTTTTT.

At least ten counts were recorded for this clonotype. The chain combines TRBV2 with TRBJ2-3; D uncertain. Per germline, CDR1 SNHLY and CDR2 FYNNEI. V gave up 11 bases and J gave up 1 base, with 13 bases separating them. The CDR3 is 13 residues long. CDR3 in DNA: TGTGCCTCTAAGGACGGCCGCACAGATACGCAGTATTTT. It codes for CASKDGRTDTQYF.

This clonotype was seen at least ten times. V is TRBV9 and J is TRBJ2-5, with D perhaps matching TRBD1 (5 bases). CDR3 length: 14 residues. Germline CDR1 and CDR2: SGDLS and YYNGEE. The ends were cut back, 2 bases at V and 1 base at J, with 9 bases in the middle. The CDR3 DNA reads as TGTGCCAGCAGCGTTCCAGGGCCCCAAGAGACCCAGTACTTC. It is translated as CASSVPGPQETQYF.

This clonotype has a count of ten or more. CDR3 residues: CASSLVTGITYEQYF. In DNA form, the CDR3 reads TGCGCCAGCAGCTTGGTGACAGGTATTACCTACGAGCAGTACTTC. V is TRBV5-1 and J is TRBJ2-7; perhaps TRBD1 as D (6 bases). V was shortened by 0 bases and J by 2 bases, with 12 bases between the two germline ends. In germline, CDR1 is SGHRS, CDR2 YFSETQ. The CDR3 totals 15 residues.

This clonotype was counted between two and nine times. The gene calls are TRBV4-2 and TRBJ2-1; no clear D gene. The CDR3 has 12 residues. With 4 bases removed from V and 15 bases from J, the gap between germline ends came to 16 bases. Per germline, CDR1 LGHNA and CDR2 YNFKEQ. DNA of the CDR3: TGTGCCAGCAGCCCGCCGTTGCCGGTTAGGTTCTTC. This codes for CASSPPLPVRFF.

This clonotype was found many times. J is TRBJ2-1 and V is TRBV5-1; perhaps TRBD1 as D (5 bases). Germline CDR1 SGHRS, CDR2 YFSETQ. Trimming took 1 base from V and 5 from J, leaving 13 bases between them. The CDR3 is 15 residues long. Written as DNA, the CDR3 is TGCGCCAGCAGCTTGAGGCAGGGTGGGGACAATGAGCAGTTCTTC. Its translation: CASSLRQGGDNEQFF. The full variable domain, with the rest looked up from reference TRBV5-1 and TRBJ2-1, is KAGVTQTPRYLIKTRGQQVTLSCSPISGHRSVSWYQQTPGQGLQFLFEYFSETQRNKGNFPGRFSGRQFSNSRSEMNVSTLELGDSALYLCASSLRQGGDNEQFFGPGTRLTVL.

This clonotype was observed at least ten times. The J gene is TRBJ1-3, the V gene TRBV6-1; no clear D. The length of the CDR3 is 14 residues. The V end lost 8 bases, the J end lost 4 bases, and 15 bases lay between the germline ends. In germline, CDR1 is MNHNS, CDR2 SASEGT. The CDR3 sequence: CASFAKGRGNTIYF. In DNA, the CDR3 is TGTGCCAGCTTCGCGAAGGGTCGCGGAAACACCATATATTTT.

This clonotype has a count of ten or more. V is TRBV20-1 and J is TRBJ2-5; D may be TRBD2 (6 bases). The CDR3 loop spans 15 amino acids. V was pared by 3 bases and J by 5 bases, with 19 bases between. CDR1 DFQATT and CDR2 SNEGSKA come from the germline V gene (reference sequence). As DNA, the CDR3 is TGCAGTGCTAGCCTCCGACTAGGGGTGGAGGAGACCCAGTACTTC. Amino acids: CSASLRLGVEETQYF.